The text below deals with one T cell receptor beta chain. This clonotype has more than one count but fewer than ten. This receptor's antigen is unknown. Nothing much larger sits one base from this clone, and base qualities are not available. The instrument was an Illumina NovaSeq 6000. Using 5'RACE with constant-segment primers, TCRalpha and TCRbeta cDNA libraries were constructed, with sample barcodes and unique molecular identifiers added in the process. Trizol reagent was used to extract RNA from every sample. Amplification of the libraries took two PCR steps, and the second step added a second sample barcode plus Illumina TruSeq adapters. Libraries were sequenced on an Illumina NovaSeq with 2 x 150 bp paired-end reads. The original methods were these. Demultiplexing of reads and collapsing into UMI-guided consensus sequences were performed with migec v1.2.7. With mixcr v2.1.11, UMI consensuses were aligned to TRA and TRB V and J templates and assembled into clonotypes. A clonotype was counted as expanded or contracted only if both edgeR and NoisET called the change significant, with noise models trained on biological replicates. For edgeR calls, the cutoffs were a false discovery rate-adjusted p below 0.01 and a log2 fold-change threshold of 1. As an exploratory analysis of dynamics, max-normalized trajectories of the 1000 most abundant clonotypes were examined by PCA with hierarchical clustering. Separately sequenced CD4+ and CD8+ repertoires were used to assign a CD4 or CD8 phenotype to each responding clone. The public reads were reprocessed in TCRdb via fastp at Q25 and MiXCR, keeping in-frame beta chains. Rows are unified per CDR3 protein, each entry keeping the most common DNA and genes. It is TCRdb's table, rather than the study itself, that gives the V and J calls and clone size. Present in this sample are some 320,000 distinct CDR3 sequences, about a sixth of which were seen just once. The ten top clones hold 20% to 25% of the sample.

PBMCs were isolated by Ficoll-Paque density gradient centrifugation. Its CDR3 holds 11 amino acids, cysteine through phenylalanine. The kept DNA is CDR3 alone, 33 bases in frame from the first base. CDR1 and CDR2 were assigned from the germline V gene as MDHEN and SYDVKM. Between the V and J ends, shortened by 5 bases and 7 bases respectively, the junction contains 8 bases. This record comes from a study of T-cell memory formation after mild COVID-19 (dated by TCRdb to about 2021). As for the study more broadly: TCR sequence clusters from the two donors were largely donor specific. The cohort was made up of two young adult volunteers, one female and one male, who were previously healthy. In a couple of donors, T-cell clones that expanded and contracted after mild COVID-19 were tracked by sequencing TCRalpha and TCRbeta repertoires over time.

The paper as a whole reports these results and caveats: Clones contracting from day 15 to 85 had balanced CD4/CD8 phenotypes, while a second wave expanding from day 15 to 37 was biased towards CD4+. Some responding clones were detected in pre-infection memory, suggesting pre-existing cross-reactive memory T cells joined the SARS-CoV-2 response. Only a couple of mild cases were covered by the study, and larger cohorts that include severe cases with pre-infection samples were considered necessary. The second-wave clones that peaked on day 37 were not confirmed to be SARS-CoV-2 specific. Contracting CD4+ clones were found mainly in CM and EM memory subsets, while CD8+ clones were enriched in EMRA.

The TCR comes from a man aged 18 to 30 who had mild COVID-19 (a few samples of this study predate the infection). The sample titles of this study are shuffled in the database, so cell type and time point are left out; the donor was told from shared clones. Sequenced material: PBMCs or a T cell subset sorted from them (not recorded which). The chain is encoded by TRBV28 joined to TRBJ1-2, with the D gene uncertain. The CDR3 region has the sequence CASSILGGYTF. At the DNA level, the sequence is TGTGCCAGCAGTATTCTGGGTGGCTACACCTTC.